Presented here are 4 T cell receptor beta chains from one specimen sequenced in a study of shared clonotypes between healthy human individuals. Using immunoSEQ multiplex PCR, the repertoire was profiled, and TCRdb retains in-frame clones only, with some absent. The sample carries around 1.5 million clones, around 98% recorded once. Sequenced: naive CD4+ T cells sorted from blood. The subset here: CD45RA+ positively selected. The receptors originated from a man aged 25 to 40 in good health.

V usage is TRBV28 and J usage is TRBJ1-3; D is unclear. V was pared by 8 bases and J by 2 bases, with 22 bases between. Germline-derived CDR1 and CDR2 are MDHEN and SYDVKM. The CDR3 consists of 17 residues. The CDR3 region has the DNA TGTGCCAGCGGTTGGCCAGACCGGTCGCGTGCTGGAAACACCATATATTTT. Protein product: CASGWPDRSRAGNTIYF. Full variable domain (missing parts from reference TRBV28 and TRBJ1-3): DVKVTQSSRYLVKRTGEKVFLECVQDMDHENMFWYRQDPGLGLRLIYFSYDVKMKEKGDIPEGYSVSREKKERFSLILESASTNQTSMYLCASGWPDRSRAGNTIYFGEGSWLTVV.

The table lists this clone with a count of one. V gene TRBV7-2 combines with J gene TRBJ2-3, with D possibly matching TRBD1 (6 bases). This CDR3 has 18 residues. Germline CDR1 reads SGHTA; CDR2 reads FQGNSA. Trimming cost V 5 bases and J 4 bases, with 25 bases left between them. This CDR3 reads CASSKADKQGFGPDTQYF. The CDR3 DNA sequence: TGTGCCAGCAGCAAAGCCGACAAACAGGGTTTTGGTCCAGATACGCAGTATTTT.

The rearrangement links TRBV2 to TRBJ2-7; 9 bases line up with TRBD1. The CDR3 has 13 amino acids. The J segment lost 6 bases and the V segment lost 7 bases, leaving 7 bases of the junction unmatched. Germline values: CDR1 SNHLY, CDR2 FYNNEI. CDR3 protein: CASTRTDRGEQYF. The CDR3 bases are TGTGCCAGCACCCGAACGGACAGGGGCGAGCAGTACTTC.

This rearrangement joins TRBV5-1 to TRBJ2-1; TRBD2 agrees at 7 bases. CDR3 length equals 14 residues. V shed 9 bases, J shed 4 bases, and the junction held 10 bases outside the gene matches. Germline lookup yields CDR1 SGHRS and CDR2 YFSETQ. CDR3 DNA sequence: TGCGCCACCTCAGGAGCTAGCGGTTACAATGAGCAGTTCTTC. Translated, it gives CATSGASGYNEQFF.